The 31 T cell receptor beta chains reported below all come from one sample, sequenced in a study of human T cells and chemical hapten exposure. TCRdb reprocessed the RACE reads with MiXCR, giving one entry per CDR3 protein. The sample lists 62,000 or so distinct CDR3 sequences, approximately 10% occurring once. Time point noted: pre-sensitization, week 0. As to treatment: therapeutic diphenylcyclopropenone sensitization with weekly scalp DPC. The sequences come from whole blood, collected in connection with sensitization to the hapten diphenylcyclopropenone (DPC). These TCRs come from a woman between 50 and 59 years old with alopecia areata. Some clones in this sample may be carry-over from other donors' samples.

In its sample, this clonotype was seen a few times. The chain has TRBV2 and TRBJ1-2; D remains unclear. Germline CDR1 and CDR2: SNHLY and FYNNEI. V lost 5 bases, J lost 0 bases, and 10 bases lay in between. CDR3 size: 14 residues. The CDR3 sequence is CASSRQDPNYGYTF. The CDR3 DNA sequence: TGTGCCAGCAGTCGTCAAGATCCTAACTATGGCTACACCTTC. Full variable domain (remainder filled in from reference TRBV2 and TRBJ1-2): EPEVTQTPSHQVTQMGQEVILRCVPISNHLYFYWYRQILGQKVEFLVSFYNNEISEKSEIFDDQFSVERPDGSNFTLKIRSTKLEDSAMYFCASSRQDPNYGYTFGSGTRLTVV.

This clonotype has only a few counts. The junction departs from the called germline gene at one end, perhaps through a read error. The rearrangement links TRBV6-6 to TRBJ1-4; D is unresolved. The CDR3 totals 16 residues. CDR1 and CDR2 (germline): MNHNY, SVGAGI (reference sequence). The CDR3 reads CVSSSHGSATNEKLFF. The CDR3 bases are TGTGTCAGCAGTTCCCATGGCAGCGCAACTAATGAAAAACTGTTTTTT.

Only a few counts were recorded for this clonotype. J is TRBJ2-1 and V is TRBV7-8, with D perhaps matching TRBD1 or TRBD2 (5 bases each). CDR3 length: 15 residues. V lost 4 bases, J lost 2 bases, and 12 bases lay in between. The germline V gene has CDR1 SGHVS and CDR2 FQNEAQ. CDR3: CASSYRRDAYNEQFF. CDR3 sequence (DNA): TGTGCCAGCAGCTACCGACGGGACGCCTACAATGAGCAGTTCTTC.

The chain carries TRBV3-1 and TRBJ2-1, with 15 bases identical to TRBD2. V lost 0 bases, J lost 7 bases, and 10 bases stayed unmatched. The CDR3 is 19 amino acids. The germline V gene encodes CDR1 LGHDT and CDR2 YNNKEL (reference sequence). The CDR3 reads CASSQDRTSGRAGGNEQFF. The CDR3 coding sequence is TGTGCCAGCAGCCAAGATAGGACTAGCGGGAGGGCCGGTGGGAATGAGCAGTTCTTC.

This clonotype appeared a few times. The chain recombines TRBV20-1 with TRBJ1-1; weak D call: TRBD1 (5 bases). This CDR3 is built from 13 residues. V was pared by 3 bases and J by 4 bases, with 12 bases between. Germline loops: CDR1 DFQATT, CDR2 SNEGSKA (reference sequence). Written as DNA, the CDR3 is TGCAGTGCTAGGAATCCCGGGACCACTGAAGCTTTCTTT. Protein product: CSARNPGTTEAFF.

The rearrangement joins TRBV28 to TRBJ1-1, with D maybe TRBD1 (5 bases). Trimming removed 6 bases at V and 5 bases at J, with 10 bases between. This CDR3 has 12 residues. CDR1 is MDHEN and CDR2 is SYDVKM in the germline V gene. The CDR3 protein is CASREQATEAFF. For the CDR3, the DNA is TGTGCCAGCAGGGAACAGGCGACTGAAGCTTTCTTT.

At least ten counts were recorded for this clonotype. The chain has TRBV27 and TRBJ1-1; possible D gene TRBD1, 5 bases. The V gene's germline CDR1 is MNHEY and CDR2 SMNVEV (reference sequence). The CDR3 consists of 15 residues. Trimming shortened V by 7 bases and J by 1 base, and 16 bases separated the two germline ends. The chain's CDR3 is CASTGRGLPNTEAFF. The CDR3 DNA reads TGTGCCAGCACGGGGAGGGGACTTCCGAACACTGAAGCTTTCTTT.

This chain connects TRBV4-3 to TRBJ2-3; TRBD2 matches 14 bases. The CDR3 is 18 amino acids. J was trimmed by 0 bases and V by 4 bases; bases with no gene match: 6. Germline V gene sequence: CDR1 LGHNA, CDR2 YSLEER. For the CDR3, the DNA is TGCGCCAGCAGCCCTCGCCGACTAGCGGGGGGGAGCACAGATACGCAGTATTTT. It codes for CASSPRRLAGGSTDTQYF.

This clonotype was seen only a few times. The chain links TRBV5-4 to TRBJ1-2; unclear D gene. The V and J ends lost 4 bases and 2 bases respectively, with 15 bases between them. The length of the CDR3 is 15 residues. CDR1 SGHNT and CDR2 YYREEE come from the germline V gene (reference sequence). CDR3 nucleotides: TGTGCCAGCAGCACTGGATACACCAAGAACTATGGCTACACCTTC. This translates into CASSTGYTKNYGYTF.

This clonotype was observed many times. This chain's CDR3 is CASSLTGNTGELFF. The CDR3 nucleotides read TGTGCCAGCAGCCTAACAGGGAACACCGGGGAGCTGTTTTTT. This chain joins TRBV6-1 and TRBJ2-2; a possible D gene is TRBD1 (5 bases). CDR3 size: 14 residues. Trimming shortened V by 6 bases and J by 1 base, and 9 bases separated the two germline ends. The germline CDR1 and CDR2 sequences are MNHNS and SASEGT.

This clonotype has a count of ten or more. This CDR3 is CASSLAPSNEQFF. DNA of the CDR3: TGTGCCAGCAGCTTAGCTCCGAGCAATGAGCAGTTCTTC. The V and J genes are TRBV7-9 and TRBJ2-1; D gene uncertain. V lost 0 bases, J lost 6 bases, and 6 bases lay in between. CDR1 is SEHNR, CDR2 FQNEAQ, per germline (reference sequence). CDR3 length equals 13 residues.

In its sample, this clonotype was seen a few times. The chain couples TRBV20-1 to TRBJ2-2, with 8 bases matching TRBD1. CDR1 DFQATT and CDR2 SNEGSKA come from the germline V gene (reference sequence). The CDR3 extends over 16 amino acids. Trimming cost V 5 bases and J 2 bases; bases outside gene matches: 10. This chain's CDR3 is CSASPRTGLNTGELFF. CDR3 in DNA: TGCAGTGCTTCCCCTAGGACAGGGCTAAACACCGGGGAGCTGTTTTTT.

This clonotype was detected only a few times. The CDR3 protein is CASSLQGARTDTQYF. The DNA of the CDR3 is TGTGCCAGCAGCTTACAGGGGGCGCGGACAGATACGCAGTATTTT. The gene calls are TRBV7-2 and TRBJ2-3; 8 positions match TRBD1. Germline assignment: CDR1 SGHTA and CDR2 FQGNSA. This CDR3 is built from 15 residues. After removal of 2 bases from V and 3 bases from J, the junction contained 4 bases not matched to a gene.

The V and J genes are TRBV28 and TRBJ1-1, with 7 nucleotides matching TRBD1. The CDR3 consists of 13 residues. Germline V gene sequence: CDR1 MDHEN, CDR2 SYDVKM. The V gene end was trimmed by 6 bases and the J gene end by 0 bases; junction bases not matched to a gene: 1. CDR3 nucleotide sequence: TGTGCCAGCAGCACAGGGGTGAACACTGAAGCTTTCTTT. It translates to CASSTGVNTEAFF.

The sample holds many counts of this clonotype. V gene TRBV5-4 combines with J gene TRBJ2-5; 7 bases are a match to TRBD1. This CDR3 has 15 amino acids. Looked up from germline, CDR1 is SGHNT and CDR2 is YYREEE (reference sequence). Trimming at V came to 3 bases and at J to 1 base, leaving 6 bases not matched to a gene. The CDR3 sequence is CASSSTGDTQETQYF. Written as DNA, the CDR3 is TGTGCCAGCAGCTCTACAGGGGATACCCAAGAGACCCAGTACTTC.

This clonotype was seen only a few times. The chain joins TRBV6-1 to TRBJ2-3, with D unclear. V was clipped by 0 bases and J by 2 bases, with 12 bases between them. Germline V gene lookup returns CDR1 MNHNS and CDR2 SASEGT. The CDR3 consists of 16 residues. The chain's CDR3 is CASSEAPTSTTDTQYF. For the CDR3, the DNA is TGTGCCAGCAGTGAAGCGCCCACCTCAACCACAGATACGCAGTATTTT.

The chain is built from TRBV4-1 and TRBJ2-1, with 11 bases lining up with TRBD1. J lost 8 bases, V lost 1 base, and 1 base had no gene match. The CDR3 covers 14 residues. Germline-derived CDR1 and CDR2 are MGHRA and YSYEKL. CDR3 in amino acids: CASSQGTGGYEQFF. The CDR3 DNA follows: TGCGCCAGCAGCCAAGGGACAGGGGGCTATGAGCAGTTCTTC.

Note on this clonotype: A read error may be the cause here, since a much bigger clone is one base away. This chain links TRBV7-2 with TRBJ2-3; D not resolved. The CDR3 consists of 12 residues. V lost 2 bases, J lost 4 bases, and 4 bases lay in between. CDR1 SGHTA and CDR2 FQGNSA come from the germline V gene. The CDR3 coding sequence is TGTGCCAGCAGCTTAACGGCAGATACGCAGTATTTT. Translated: CASSLTADTQYF.

This clonotype came up a few times. The chain recombines TRBV19 with TRBJ2-6; D is unclear. Trimming cost V 3 bases and J 1 base, with 4 bases left between them. CDR1 and CDR2 (germline): LNHDA, SQIVND (reference sequence). This CDR3 has 14 amino acids. CDR3 coding DNA: TGTGCCAGTAGTATCAGATCTGGGGCCAACGTCCTGACTTTC. This sequence encodes CASSIRSGANVLTF.

This clonotype has a count of ten or more. The J gene is TRBJ2-2, the V gene TRBV9, with 9 bases aligning to TRBD1. Looked up from germline, CDR1 is SGDLS and CDR2 is YYNGEE. The length of the CDR3 is 15 residues. Germline trimming cut 4 bases from V and 4 bases from J; bases unmatched to any gene: 5. This CDR3 reads CASSRGTGSTGELFF. The CDR3 bases are TGTGCCAGCAGCCGAGGGACAGGGAGCACCGGGGAGCTGTTTTTT.

Only a few counts were recorded for this clonotype. The chain links TRBV3-1 to TRBJ1-2; a weak D match, TRBD1 (5 bases). The germline V and J ends were trimmed by 7 bases and 0 bases, with 24 bases remaining between them. CDR1 and CDR2 (germline): LGHDT, YNNKEL (reference sequence). The CDR3 is 18 residues long. CDR3 nucleotides: TGTGCCAGCACCCCGGGGGGACCTGCGGCCCAATCTAACTATGGCTACACCTTC. It codes for CASTPGGPAAQSNYGYTF.

In nucleotides, the CDR3 is TGTGCCAGCAGTGATGTTAGGTCTGTCCTTCCGACGGATGGCTACACCTTC. Translating it yields CASSDVRSVLPTDGYTF. This chain uses TRBV2 with TRBJ1-2; D is uncertain. The germline V gene has CDR1 SNHLY and CDR2 FYNNEI. The CDR3 spans 17 residues. With 3 bases removed from V and 6 bases from J, the gap between germline ends came to 23 bases.

The J gene is TRBJ2-7, the V gene TRBV9; D gene unclear. The germline V gene encodes CDR1 SGDLS and CDR2 YYNGEE. The CDR3 spans 14 residues. Trimming shortened V by 3 bases and J by 5 bases, and 15 bases separated the two germline ends. CDR3 nucleotides: TGTGCCAGCAGCGCTAGTGAGAGACCCAACGAGCAGTACTTC. Protein sequence: CASSASERPNEQYF.

At least ten counts were recorded for this clonotype. The chain joins TRBV24-1 to TRBJ2-1, with D perhaps being TRBD1 or TRBD2 (5 bases each). CDR1 is KGHDR and CDR2 is SFDVKD in the germline V gene. The CDR3 contains 16 residues. Trimming removed 3 bases at V and 10 bases at J, with 21 bases between. This chain's CDR3 is CATSDPEGPEYNEQFF. CDR3 in DNA: TGTGCCACCAGTGATCCCGAGGGACCAGAGTATAACGAGCAGTTCTTC.

V and J are TRBV7-2 and TRBJ2-3; TRBD2 matches 10 bases. The V gene's germline CDR1 is SGHTA and CDR2 FQGNSA. J was trimmed by 4 bases and V by 2 bases; bases with no gene match: 3. This CDR3 comprises 15 residues. This CDR3 is CASSLQAGGPDTQYF. CDR3 sequence (DNA): TGTGCCAGCAGCTTACAAGCGGGGGGGCCAGATACGCAGTATTTT.

This clonotype was seen ten or more times. This rearrangement joins TRBV18 to TRBJ2-3; D possibly matches TRBD1 or TRBD2 (6 bases each). The length of the CDR3 is 17 residues. Trimming left V 3 bases short and J 0 bases short, with 16 bases between. CDR1 KGHSH and CDR2 LQKENI come from the germline V gene. The CDR3 nucleotides read TGTGCCAGCTCACCCGGGGGCGGCCGTACTAGCACAGATACGCAGTATTTT. Its protein is CASSPGGGRTSTDTQYF.

This clonotype was seen at least ten times. The V and J genes are TRBV27 and TRBJ2-1, with D maybe TRBD2 (6 bases). The CDR3 runs to 13 residues. V was clipped by 7 bases and J by 5 bases, with 12 bases between them. Germline CDR1 is MNHEY and CDR2 is SMNVEV (reference sequence). The CDR3 protein is CASKDYRDNEQFF. The CDR3, as DNA: TGTGCCAGCAAGGACTACCGGGACAATGAGCAGTTCTTC.

Ten or more counts support this clonotype. The J gene is TRBJ1-3, the V gene TRBV29-1, with no clear D. From germline, CDR1 is SQVTM and CDR2 ANQGSEA. The ends were cut back, 4 bases at V and 0 bases at J, with 10 bases in the middle. This CDR3 is 14 amino acids long. CDR3 amino acids: CSVVHGFSGNTIYF. The CDR3 bases are TGCAGCGTTGTTCACGGTTTCTCTGGAAACACCATATATTTT.

This clonotype was counted a few times. This rearrangement joins TRBV5-6 to TRBJ1-1; D not certain. The CDR3 spans 13 residues. Looked up from germline, CDR1 is SGHDT and CDR2 is YYEEEE. Trimming removed 0 bases from V and 6 bases from J, with 9 bases in between. CDR3 DNA sequence: TGTGCCAGCAGCTTGGCCGACAAGTCTGAAGCTTTCTTT. It codes for CASSLADKSEAFF.

This clonotype showed up just a few times. The chain is built from TRBV5-6 and TRBJ2-7, with D tentatively TRBD2 (5 bases). There are 15 residues in the CDR3. The germline V and J ends were trimmed by 3 bases and 2 bases, with 15 bases remaining between them. Germline V gene lookup returns CDR1 SGHDT and CDR2 YYEEEE. The CDR3 here is CASSSPRARTYEQYF. The CDR3 region has the DNA TGTGCCAGCAGCTCCCCGAGGGCGAGGACCTACGAGCAGTACTTC.

This clonotype was found many times. This rearrangement joins TRBV7-9 to TRBJ2-3, with 11 bases lining up with TRBD2. The CDR3 contains 16 residues. V was pared by 3 bases and J by 4 bases, with 6 bases of the junction left unmatched. Germline V lookup: CDR1 SEHNR, CDR2 FQNEAQ (reference sequence). CDR3 sequence: CASSFPLAGDADTQYF. The CDR3 nucleotides read TGTGCCAGCAGCTTTCCACTAGCGGGGGATGCAGATACGCAGTATTTT.